This is a list of T cell receptor beta chains from one sample in a study of a mutant IDH1 vaccine in newly diagnosed glioma. TCRdb's copy holds only in-frame clones and misses some; the assay was immunoSEQ multiplex PCR. The data show approximately 62,000 clones, around 84% seen once. For these receptors, no antigen is known. This specimen was PBMCs, taken from a glioma patient whose treatment included an IDH1 peptide vaccine. All receptors derive from a man younger than 40 with glioma. CDR3s include the opening cysteine and the closing phenylalanine or tryptophan. The order of the fields is clone size, D gene, V gene, J gene, CDR3 DNA, CDR3 protein. A D gene is named only where the DNA matches it firmly. For some rows the clone size is stated as once, few or many, or as a class when expanded; others skip it.

-,-,TRBV6-5,TRBJ1-1,TGTGCCACAACTCGCTCTTATCGGTCCGACACTGAAGCTTTCTTT,CATTRSYRSDTEAFF
-,-,TRBV5-4,TRBJ2-5,TGTGCCAGCAGCTTCGGGGGCGTCGTTAAGACCCAGTACTTC,CASSFGGVVKTQYF
few,-,TRBV11-2,TRBJ2-7,TGTGCCAGCGTCCGGCTGGGAGGCTCCTACGAGCAGTACTTC,CASVRLGGSYEQYF
-,TRBD2,TRBV11-2,TRBJ2-7,TGTGCCAGCAGCGAGCCGGGACTAGCGGAGTTCGAGCAGTACTTC,CASSEPGLAEFEQYF
-,-,TRBV6-1,TRBJ2-3,TGTGCCAGCAGTGAGAGTGACAGCACAGATACGCAGTATTTT,CASSESDSTDTQYF
-,-,TRBV27,TRBJ1-2,TGTGCCAGCAGTTTACTAGGGGGGGCGGATAACTATGGCTACACCTTC,CASSLLGGADNYGYTF
-,TRBD1,TRBV28,TRBJ2-7,TGTGCCAGCAGTCTCCTTCCGGGACAGGGGGATTACGAGCAGTACTTC,CASSLLPGQGDYEQYF
-,-,TRBV19,TRBJ1-2,TGTGCCACCCACGGACAGTCAGGAAACTATGGCTACACCTTC,CATHGQSGNYGYTF
-,-,TRBV5-1,TRBJ2-2,TGCGCCAGCACGGCCGTGGAACCGAACACCGGGGAGCTGTTTTTT,CASTAVEPNTGELFF
-,-,TRBV19,TRBJ2-2,TGTGCCAGTAGTATAGTGGGGGCTGGCGAGGGCACCGGGGAGCTGTTTTTT,CASSIVGAGEGTGELFF
-,-,TRBV2,TRBJ1-6,TGTGCCAGCAGTGCACGGCAGGGGAAAGTTTTCACCCTCCACTTT,CASSARQGKVFTLHF
few,TRBD1,TRBV5-1,TRBJ1-2,TGCGCCAGCAGTGTCGACAGGGGCTATGGCTACACCTTC,CASSVDRGYGYTF
few,TRBD1,TRBV19,TRBJ2-1,TGTGCCAGTAGGCTGGGACAGGGGAAGTACAATGAGCAGTTCTTC,CASRLGQGKYNEQFF
-,TRBD1,TRBV10-1,TRBJ2-2,TGCGCCAGCAGCCGGGACAGCTCGAACACCGGGGAGCTGTTTTTT,CASSRDSSNTGELFF
few,TRBD1,TRBV6-1,TRBJ1-1,TGTGCCAGCACATCAGGGGACAGTGAGGGCACTGAAGCTTTCTTT,CASTSGDSEGTEAFF
-,TRBD1,TRBV6-5,TRBJ1-6,TGTGCCAGCAGTTTGAACAGGGGGGATTCACCCCTCCACTTT,CASSLNRGDSPLHF
-,-,TRBV5-1,TRBJ1-6,TGCGCCAGCAGCTTGTTCTCCACAAATTCACCCCTCCACTTT,CASSLFSTNSPLHF
-,-,TRBV7-9,TRBJ2-1,TGTGCCAGCAGCCTAGTTGGGGTTCGGGGCCCGATGGAGCAGTTCTTC,CASSLVGVRGPMEQFF
-,-,TRBV5-5,TRBJ2-7,TGTGCCAGCAGCTACCGAGAAGCCTACGAGCAGTACTTC,CASSYREAYEQYF